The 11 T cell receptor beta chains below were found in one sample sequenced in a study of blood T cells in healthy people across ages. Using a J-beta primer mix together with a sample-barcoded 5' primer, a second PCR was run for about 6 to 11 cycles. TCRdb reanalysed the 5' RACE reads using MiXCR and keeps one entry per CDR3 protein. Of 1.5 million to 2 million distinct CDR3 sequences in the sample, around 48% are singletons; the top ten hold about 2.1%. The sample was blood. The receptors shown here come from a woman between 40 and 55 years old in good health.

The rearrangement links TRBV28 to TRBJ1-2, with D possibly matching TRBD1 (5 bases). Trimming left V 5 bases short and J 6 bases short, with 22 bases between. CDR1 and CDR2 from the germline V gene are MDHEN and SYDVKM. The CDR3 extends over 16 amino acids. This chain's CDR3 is CASSPGTLITRHGYTF. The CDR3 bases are TGTGCCAGCAGTCCCGGGACCCTAATAACGAGACATGGCTACACCTTC.

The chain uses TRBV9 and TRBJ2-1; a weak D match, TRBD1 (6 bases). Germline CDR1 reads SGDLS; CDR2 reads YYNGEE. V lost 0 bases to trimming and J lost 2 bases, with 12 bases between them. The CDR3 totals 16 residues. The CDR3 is CASSVGPRGPYNEQFF. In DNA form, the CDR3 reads TGTGCCAGCAGCGTAGGGCCCAGGGGCCCCTACAATGAGCAGTTCTTC.

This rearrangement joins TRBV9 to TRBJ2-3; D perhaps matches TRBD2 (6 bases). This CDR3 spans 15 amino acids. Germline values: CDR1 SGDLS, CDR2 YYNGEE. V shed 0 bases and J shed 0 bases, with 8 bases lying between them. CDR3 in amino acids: CASSVGLASTDTQYF. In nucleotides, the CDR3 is TGTGCCAGCAGCGTAGGGCTAGCGAGCACAGATACGCAGTATTTT.

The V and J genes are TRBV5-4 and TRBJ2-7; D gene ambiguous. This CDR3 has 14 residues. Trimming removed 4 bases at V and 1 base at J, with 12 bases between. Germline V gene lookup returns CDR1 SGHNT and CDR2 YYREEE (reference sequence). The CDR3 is CASSLRAESYEQYF. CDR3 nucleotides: TGTGCCAGCAGCCTAAGGGCGGAATCCTACGAGCAGTACTTC.

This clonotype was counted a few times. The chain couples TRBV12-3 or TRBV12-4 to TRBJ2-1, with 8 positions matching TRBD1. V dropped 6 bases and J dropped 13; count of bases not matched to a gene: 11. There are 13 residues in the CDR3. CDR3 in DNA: TGTGCCAGCAGGCGACAGGGGCAAAGTCTCCAGTTCTTC. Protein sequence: CASRRQGQSLQFF.

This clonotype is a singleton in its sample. CDR3 residues: CASSPGTLTYNEQFF. CDR3 in DNA: TGCGCCAGCAGTCCCGGGACTTTAACCTACAATGAGCAGTTCTTC. The chain carries TRBV5-1 and TRBJ2-1; the D gene is possibly TRBD2 (6 bases). Germline assignment: CDR1 SGHRS and CDR2 YFSETQ. The CDR3 contains 15 residues. The V gene lost 5 bases and the J gene lost 2 bases, with 14 bases spanning the gap.

CDR3 in amino acids: CASSLGSGGNQPQHF. For the CDR3, the DNA is TGTGCCAGCAGCTTAGGGTCAGGCGGCAATCAGCCCCAGCATTTT. The rearrangement uses TRBV7-2 and TRBJ1-5; no firm D call. The CDR3 spans 15 residues. Trimming pared 1 base from V and 2 bases from J, leaving 9 bases between. Germline-derived CDR1 and CDR2 are SGHTA and FQGNSA.

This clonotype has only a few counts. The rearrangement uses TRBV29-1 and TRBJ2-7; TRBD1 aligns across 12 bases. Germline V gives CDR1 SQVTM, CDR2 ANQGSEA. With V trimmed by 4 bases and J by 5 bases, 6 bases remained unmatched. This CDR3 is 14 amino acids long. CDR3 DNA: TGCAGCGTTGCGGGGGACAGGGGGCTCAACGAGCAGTACTTC. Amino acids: CSVAGDRGLNEQYF.

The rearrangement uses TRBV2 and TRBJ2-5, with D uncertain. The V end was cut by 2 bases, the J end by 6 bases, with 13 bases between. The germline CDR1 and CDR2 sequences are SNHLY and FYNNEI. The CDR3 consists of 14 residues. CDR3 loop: CASSESQAGKTQYF. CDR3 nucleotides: TGTGCCAGCAGTGAATCCCAGGCCGGAAAGACCCAGTACTTC.

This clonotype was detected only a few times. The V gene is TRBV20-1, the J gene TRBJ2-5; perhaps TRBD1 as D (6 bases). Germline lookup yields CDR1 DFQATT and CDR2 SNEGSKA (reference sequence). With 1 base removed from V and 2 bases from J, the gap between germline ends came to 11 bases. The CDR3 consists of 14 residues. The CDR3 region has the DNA TGCAGTGCTAGAGGTCGACAGGTTCAAGAGACCCAGTACTTC. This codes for CSARGRQVQETQYF.

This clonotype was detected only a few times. CDR3 loop: CSATFGVQETQYF. The CDR3, as DNA: TGCAGTGCCACTTTCGGGGTTCAAGAGACCCAGTACTTC. The chain recombines TRBV20-1 with TRBJ2-5; weak D call: TRBD2 (5 bases). The CDR3 has 13 residues. Deletions cut 6 bases from V and 2 bases from J, with 13 bases between. The germline V gene has CDR1 DFQATT and CDR2 SNEGSKA (reference sequence).